This TCR beta chain is drawn from a study of regulatory T cells in long-lasting Graves disease. V was cut by 2 bases and J by 0 bases, with 10 bases left in between. Germline V lookup: CDR1 MNHEY, CDR2 SVGAGI. The CDR3 has 16 residues. Described time point: persistent/refractory GD, antithyroid drugs over 5 years with positive TRAb. The authors made the TCR library using RNA they extracted from PBMCs. This clonotype was detected a few times. CDR3 regions were amplified by Arm-PCR using iRepertoire HTBI primers to build TCR beta libraries. TCRdb ran MiXCR on the multiplex PCR reads and lists one entry per CDR3 protein. Among 400,000 to 500,000 distinct CDR3 sequences listed, under 25% were seen once.

This specimen consisted of peripheral blood mononuclear cells (PBMCs), obtained when the disease was refractory, from a patient treated with antithyroid drugs. The J gene is TRBJ2-2, the V gene TRBV6-5; D unclear. This receptor was identified in a female donor with Graves disease. CDR3 loop: CASSYHEAPNTGELFF. The CDR3 DNA reads TGTGCCAGCAGTTACCACGAGGCCCCGAACACCGGGGAGCTGTTTTTT.